Each of the 10 T cell receptor beta chains below was sequenced from the same sample in a study of human thymus T cells. Resections were taken during corrective heart surgery, and the thymus tissue came from these. Assay: immunoSEQ multiplex PCR; the TCRdb copy retains only in-frame clones and omits some. The repertoire holds some 130,000 clones, with around 95% as singletons. The sequenced sample consisted of thymus tissue. Receptor source: a boy in the first two years of life with a congenital heart defect but otherwise immunologically healthy.

The chain combines TRBV7-2 with TRBJ2-2; D is possibly TRBD2 (6 bases). The V end was cut by 1 base, the J end by 10 bases, with 10 bases between. The CDR3 contains 13 residues. Germline CDR1 SGHTA, CDR2 FQGNSA. CDR3 bases: TGTGCCAGCAGCTTAGACCTGGGACTGGAGCTGTTTTTT. It is translated as CASSLDLGLELFF.

This clone is a singleton in its sample. J is TRBJ1-4 and V is TRBV5-1; possibly TRBD1 for D (5 bases). Germline values: CDR1 SGHRS, CDR2 YFSETQ. Trimming removed 4 bases at V and 7 bases at J, with 23 bases between. CDR3 length: 17 amino acids. Written as DNA, the CDR3 is TGCGCCAGCAGCGCCGGGACCCACGGCGGGTTAGGTGAAAAACTGTTTTTT. It yields the protein CASSAGTHGGLGEKLFF.

V usage is TRBV4-2 and J usage is TRBJ2-1; 9 nucleotides line up with TRBD1. J lost 8 bases, V lost 1 base, and 12 bases had no gene match. The CDR3 runs 17 residues. The germline V gene has CDR1 LGHNA and CDR2 YNFKEQ. DNA for the CDR3: TGTGCCAGCAGCCAAGTTCCACCGGGACAGGGTTTGGATGAGCAGTTCTTC. Residues: CASSQVPPGQGLDEQFF.

The chain has TRBV6-5 and TRBJ1-1; 7 bases line up with TRBD1. CDR3 length: 14 amino acids. Trimming took 5 bases from V and 4 from J; bases not matched to a gene: 7. Germline loops: CDR1 MNHEY, CDR2 SVGAGI. CDR3 in DNA: TGTGCCAGCAGTATACAGGGGAGGGGCACTGAAGCTTTCTTT. It specifies CASSIQGRGTEAFF.

On this clone: Other DNA sequences from this sample encode an identical CDR3 as well. The V gene is TRBV30, the J gene TRBJ2-5, with TRBD2 identical over 9 bases. CDR1 is GTSNPN and CDR2 is SVGIG in the germline V gene (reference sequence). The CDR3 covers 13 residues. Trimming cost V 1 base and J 5 bases; bases outside gene matches: 2. CDR3 residues: CAWSEAGGETQYF. In nucleotides, the CDR3 is TGTGCCTGGAGTGAGGCGGGAGGGGAGACCCAGTACTTC.

CDR3 in DNA: TGTGCCAGCAGTGAAATGGCTTTCAATCAGCCCCAGCATTTT. This encodes CASSEMAFNQPQHF. The rearrangement uses TRBV6-1 and TRBJ1-5, with unresolved D. The CDR3 is 14 residues long. Trimming stripped 2 bases from V and 3 bases from J, with 8 bases between. Germline V gene data show CDR1 as MNHNS and CDR2 as SASEGT.

The chain is built from TRBV7-2 and TRBJ2-1, with 14 bases lining up with TRBD2. With V trimmed by 5 bases and J by 9 bases, 6 bases remained unmatched. Germline V gene sequence: CDR1 SGHTA, CDR2 FQGNSA. CDR3 length equals 15 residues. CDR3 sequence (DNA): TGTGCCAGCAGCGCGACTAGCGGGGGGGCGATTGAGCAGTTCTTC. Translation: CASSATSGGAIEQFF.

J is TRBJ2-3 and V is TRBV5-1; TRBD1 aligns across 9 bases. V lost 4 bases to trimming and J lost 0 bases; unmatched junction nucleotides: 12. The CDR3 is made up of 18 amino acids. Germline V gene lookup returns CDR1 SGHRS and CDR2 YFSETQ. The DNA of the CDR3 is TGCGCCAGCAGCCAACGGACAGGGGCGATCACTAGCACAGATACGCAGTATTTT. This translates into CASSQRTGAITSTDTQYF.

This clone has just a few counts. The chain has TRBV5-1 and TRBJ1-2, with D uncertain. Germline V gives CDR1 SGHRS, CDR2 YFSETQ. V lost 0 bases and J lost 8, with 8 bases in between. This CDR3 has 12 amino acids. CDR3 DNA: TGCGCCAGCAGCTTGGCCAGCGGGGGCTACACCTTC. Translated: CASSLASGGYTF.

This clone was seen more than once but under ten times. The CDR3 DNA reads TGTGCCAGCAGCCAAGATGGGGATACGCAGTATTTT. This translates into CASSQDGDTQYF. The chain links TRBV4-2 to TRBJ2-3, with no clear D. This CDR3 is built from 12 residues. Trimming removed 0 bases from V and 6 bases from J, with 4 bases in between. Germline V CDR1 and CDR2: LGHNA, YNFKEQ.